This T cell receptor beta chain is from a study of Tregs in tolerant kidney transplant recipients (dated by TCRdb to the late 2010s). Regarding the complete study: TCRbeta sequencing was used in the study to identify donor-specific regulatory T cells before combined kidney and bone marrow transplantation, and the identified cells were then tracked after transplant. Several methods of expanding Tregs specific for an allogeneic donor were compared by TCRbeta repertoire sequencing in a few healthy controls.

This clone was observed once. The specificity of this receptor is unknown. No much larger clone exists at a distance of one base, and base qualities are not known. Here is what the overall study found, with its caveats: Expanding Tregs with activated donor B cells appeared to identify the most biologically relevant and donor-specific TCRbeta repertoire. The study was limited by small patient numbers, and the findings need validation in larger populations and under other immunosuppression protocols. Biological reproducibility was not directly addressed, though technical replication error appeared minimal.

Looking up the germline V gene yields CDR1 SGHTA and CDR2 FQGNSA. The germline V and J ends show losses of 1 base and 2 bases respectively, and no gene match explains 1 base of the junction. The CDR3 spans 14 residues, from the cysteine through the phenylalanine. Only the CDR3 portion is preserved as DNA: 42 bases, with reading frame beginning at the first base. For TCRbeta CDR3 sequencing, genomic DNA from the sorted cells was extracted using the QIAGEN DNeasy Blood and Tissue Kit. Through immunoSEQ, high-throughput TCRbeta CDR3 sequencing was done commercially, including PCR amplification with internal controls and bias correction. Per the original workflow: Unique productive TCRbeta sequences were defined by CDR3 nucleotide sequence where primers matched, otherwise by CDR3 amino acid sequence with Vbeta and Jbeta genes. To correct sorting error, sequences shared between sorted populations at a frequency ratio of 2:1 or less were removed; the rest were assigned to the higher population. A sequence counted as donor-reactive if, in CFSE-low cells, the sequence had a frequency of at least 0.01% and was expanded at least 5-fold compared with unstimulated cells. Repertoire divergence was quantified by Jensen-Shannon divergence calculated from the top 100 TCRbeta sequences ranked by frequency. When a sample had multiple sequencing runs, each run was corrected for sorting error separately and the runs were then pooled. This is the immuneACCESS table as TCRdb keeps it, with only in-frame sequences that have V and J called. A part of the clones is gone; compared with another copy, unresolved V genes explain less than half, and the rest is unexplained. The V and J calls and clone size are taken from that table; D and trimming were inferred from the DNA. The sample table shows 200,000 to 300,000 clones, and 80% to 85% are seen once. The ten largest account for around 0.61% of the sample.

Unstimulated Tregs (CD4+CD25+CD127-), CD4+ non-Tregs (CD4+CD25-), CD4 and CD8 cells were FACS-sorted from thawed PBMCs. Healthy control blood came either as purchased buffy coats or from healthy volunteers. Healthy control blood was processed by Ficoll density gradient to PBMCs and cryopreserved; patient PBMCs were collected before and after transplant. The chain couples TRBV7-2 to TRBJ2-7; 8 nucleotides in the junction match TRBD1. The origin of this receptor is a human donor in good health. The material sequenced was CD4+ T cells from blood. The CDR3 amino acid sequence is: CASSLVQGAYEQYF. The DNA reads as follows: TGTGCCAGCAGCTTAGTACAGGGGGCCTACGAGCAGTACTTC.